This TCR beta chain was found in a study of blood T cell repertoires in COVID-19. Study-wide background: PBMCs, B-cell-depleted T cells, or T cells provided the cDNA or gDNA that made up the material.

Libraries were prepared by immunoSEQ multiplex PCR; TCRdb keeps only in-frame clonotypes and omits some of them. The data contain 60,000 or so clones, about four fifths of them seen just once; the ten biggest clones take up around 25%. V was trimmed by 2 bases and J by 0 bases, leaving 11 bases between them. The CDR3 runs 16 residues. Germline V gene sequence: CDR1 MNHEY, CDR2 SVGEGT. The chain has TRBV6-2 or TRBV6-3 and TRBJ1-3, with a weak D call TRBD1 (6 bases). Sequencing was done on a sample of peripheral blood. The source is a human donor in a cohort sampled during active COVID-19. The CDR3 sequence: CASSYPGVLSGNTIYF. The DNA for the CDR3 is TGTGCCAGCAGTTACCCAGGGGTGCTCTCTGGAAACACCATATATTTT.